This TCR beta chain is drawn from a study of shared clonotypes between healthy human individuals. This CDR3 contains 11 residues. Germline assignment: CDR1 SQVTM and CDR2 ANQGSEA. To note about this clone: Germline is not matched at one junction end, which may reflect a read error.

For each subset, genomic DNA was distributed in equal portions over several immunoSEQ plates. Measured with immunoSEQ multiplex PCR; TCRdb has only the in-frame clones, and not every one. The profile shows about a million clones, 70% to 85% of them singletons. This TCR derives from a man in his late teens or twenties in good health. The chain employs TRBV29-1 and TRBJ2-3, with no clear D. The specimen was memory CD4+ T cells sorted from blood. The subset denotes: CD45RA-negative fraction. Here the CDR3 reads CSVITTHTQYF. The CDR3 DNA sequence: TGCAGCGTAATTACCACACATACGCAGTATTTT.